The present T cell receptor (beta chain) was sequenced within a study of blood T cells in healthy people across ages. Overall study findings and caveats: Older age went with lower TCR beta diversity per million T cells, in a roughly linear way.

The second PCR ran 7 to 11 cycles with a sample-barcoded 5' primer and J-beta primers. Samples each returned at least 3 million CDR3-containing paired-end reads. TCRdb reanalysed the 5' RACE reads using MiXCR and keeps one entry per CDR3 protein. Of 850,000 to 1,100,000 distinct CDR3 sequences listed, approximately 38% were seen once; the top ten hold 10% to 15%. The CDR3 runs to 15 residues. CDR1 is SGHKS, CDR2 YYEKEE, per germline (reference sequence). V lost 4 bases, J lost 0 bases, and 13 bases lay in between. Turning to this clonotype: Its antigen is not identified.

Sequences were obtained from blood. The chain combines TRBV5-5 with TRBJ1-1; D perhaps matches TRBD1 (6 bases). This TCR was sampled from a man younger than 35 in good health. The CDR3: CASSGGRSVNTEAFF. DNA for the CDR3: TGTGCCAGCAGCGGGGGCAGGTCAGTGAACACTGAAGCTTTCTTT.